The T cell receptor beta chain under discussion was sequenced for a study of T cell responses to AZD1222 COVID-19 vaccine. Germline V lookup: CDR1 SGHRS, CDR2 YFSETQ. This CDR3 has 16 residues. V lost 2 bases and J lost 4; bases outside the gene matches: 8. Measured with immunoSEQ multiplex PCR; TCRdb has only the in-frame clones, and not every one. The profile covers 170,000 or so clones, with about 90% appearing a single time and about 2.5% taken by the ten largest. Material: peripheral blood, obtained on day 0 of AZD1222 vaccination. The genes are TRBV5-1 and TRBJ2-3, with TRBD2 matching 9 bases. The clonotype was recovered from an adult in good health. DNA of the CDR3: TGCGCCAGCAGCTTAGTAGCGGGAGCCGGCGCAGATACGCAGTATTTT. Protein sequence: CASSLVAGAGADTQYF.